This T cell receptor (beta chain) came from a study of T cell clonality in common variable immunodeficiency. Most patients and controls had Caucasian heritage. This clone was counted at least ten times. The read ends 3 residues early relative to the CDR3; the germline J gene fills the gap. V shed 5 bases and J shed 6 bases, with 20 bases lying between them. CDR1 is MDHEN, CDR2 SYDVKM, per germline. CDR3 length: 15 amino acids. The data were produced by immunoSEQ multiplex PCR, yet TCRdb's version contains in-frame clones alone and is incomplete. The repertoire shows roughly 30,000 clones, none seen only once; the top ten take 3.5% to 5.5%.

The origin of this receptor is a person aged 18-70 years in good health. The chain carries TRBV28 and TRBJ2-7; D possibly uses TRBD1 or TRBD2 (5 bases each). The sequenced sample consisted of peripheral blood mononuclear cells. The CDR3 bases that were read are TGTGCCAGCAGTCCCCTCGAGGGGTGGGGTCCCGAG. This codes for CASSPLEGWGPE. The full CDR3 is CASSPLEGWGPEQYF.